These 19 T cell receptor beta chains share one sample of origin, sequenced in a study of T cell repertoires in cytomegalovirus infection. In TCRdb, the reads were re-called with MiXCR into one record per CDR3 protein. The table lists about 20,000 distinct CDR3 sequences, about 39% of them singletons, with 94% in the top ten. No antigen is known for these receptors. Material: CD8+ T cells from cultured PBMCs, obtained from culture after CMV antigen stimulation. These receptors all stem from a human donor in good health (CMV status not recorded). Some clones in this sample may be carry-over from other donors' samples.

This rearrangement joins TRBV4-1 to TRBJ2-7; D is unresolved. Trimming stripped 0 bases from V and 3 bases from J, with 6 bases between. There are 13 residues in the CDR3. The germline V gene has CDR1 MGHRA and CDR2 YSYEKL. This CDR3 is CASSQDGGYEQYF. The CDR3 DNA is TGCGCCAGCAGCCAAGACGGTGGCTACGAGCAGTACTTC.

Concerning this clonotype itself: This may arise from a read error, as a much more abundant clone is one base away. The chain recombines TRBV7-9 with TRBJ2-1; no reliable D call. The V gene's germline CDR1 is SEHNR and CDR2 FQNEAQ (reference sequence). V was pared by 7 bases and J by 3 bases, with 19 bases between. The CDR3 is 16 residues long. CDR3 in amino acids: CASNKVAGDLYNEQFF. The CDR3 DNA sequence: TGTGCCAGCAACAAGGTGGCAGGTGATCTCTACAATGAGCAGTTCTTC.

This clonotype has ten or more counts. The CDR3 spells CAWTIGQEFPTIYF. CDR3 DNA: TGTGCCTGGACGATAGGACAGGAGTTCCCCACCATATATTTT. The chain couples TRBV30 to TRBJ1-3; 7 positions match TRBD1. Trimming cost V 4 bases and J 9 bases; bases outside gene matches: 12. The CDR3 totals 14 residues. The germline V gene encodes CDR1 GTSNPN and CDR2 SVGIG (reference sequence).

This clonotype has a count of ten or more. V is TRBV7-9 and J is TRBJ1-3; TRBD1 is a possible D gene (6 bases). CDR3 length: 16 residues. Germline loops: CDR1 SEHNR, CDR2 FQNEAQ (reference sequence). Trimming removed 8 bases from V and 7 bases from J, with 24 bases in between. The chain's CDR3 is CASVRGVFFTGNTIYF. The CDR3 DNA reads as TGTGCCAGCGTTAGGGGGGTTTTCTTTACAGGTAACACCATATATTTT.

In this sample, this clonotype turned up a few times. The J gene is TRBJ2-5, the V gene TRBV7-2, with 12 positions matching TRBD2. The CDR3 is 15 residues long. Per germline, CDR1 SGHTA and CDR2 FQGNSA. V was clipped by 3 bases and J by 5 bases; unmatched bases: 4. In nucleotides, the CDR3 is TGTGCCAGCAGCTTCCTAGCGGGAGGGCGTGAGACCCAGTACTTC. This gives the protein CASSFLAGGRETQYF.

This sequence joins TRBV5-4 and TRBJ2-2; D gene unclear. Germline V gives CDR1 SGHNT, CDR2 YYREEE (reference sequence). The CDR3 contains 14 residues. Trimming removed 3 bases from V and 0 bases from J, with 6 bases in between. The CDR3 nucleotides are TGTGCCAGCAGCTGGGAACCGAACACCGGGGAGCTGTTTTTT. Translating gives CASSWEPNTGELFF.

This clonotype came up many times. The genes are TRBV5-4 and TRBJ1-5; D gene uncertain. Germline V CDR1 and CDR2: SGHNT, YYREEE (reference sequence). Trimming took off 4 bases at V and 4 bases at J, with 12 bases between the two ends. The CDR3 is made up of 14 amino acids. The CDR3 DNA is TGTGCCAGCAGCCCCGGGCCCAGTAATCAGCCCCAGCATTTT. Protein sequence: CASSPGPSNQPQHF.

V usage is TRBV7-2 and J usage is TRBJ2-1; unclear D gene. Trimming left V 1 base short and J 2 bases short, with 6 bases between. Germline V lookup: CDR1 SGHTA, CDR2 FQGNSA. The CDR3 contains 14 residues. The CDR3 coding sequence is TGTGCCAGCAGCTTAGAGACGGCCTACAATGAGCAGTTCTTC. Encoded protein: CASSLETAYNEQFF.

This clonotype occurred a few times. One junction end does not reproduce the germline sequence, and a read error may be involved. The chain couples TRBV4-2 to TRBJ2-1, with 7 nucleotides matching TRBD2. Germline V gives CDR1 LGHNA, CDR2 YNFKEQ. The length of the CDR3 is 13 residues. CDR3 sequence (DNA): TGTGCCAGCAGCCAAGATCCGGGGAGGGAGCGGTTCTTC. Its protein is CASSQDPGRERFF.

The rearrangement joins TRBV12-3 or TRBV12-4 to TRBJ1-3; tentatively, D is TRBD1 (6 bases). V lost 2 bases to trimming and J lost 7 bases, with 15 bases between them. The length of the CDR3 is 15 residues. The CDR3 nucleotides are TGTGCCAGCAGTTTACCGGACAGTGTTGGGAACACCATATATTTT. Protein product: CASSLPDSVGNTIYF.

The chain combines TRBV7-2 with TRBJ2-5; 8 nucleotides line up with TRBD1. Germline-derived CDR1 and CDR2 are SGHTA and FQGNSA. V gave up 3 bases and J gave up 2 bases; unmatched junction bases: 5. This CDR3 region has 15 residues. CDR3 region: CASSFRTGLQETQYF. CDR3 DNA sequence: TGTGCCAGCAGCTTCCGGACAGGGTTACAAGAGACCCAGTACTTC.

This clonotype appeared a single time. This rearrangement joins TRBV30 to TRBJ1-2, with 12 bases lining up with TRBD1. Losses at the gene ends were 5 bases for V and 2 bases for J; bases not matched to a gene: 6. The CDR3 has 15 amino acids. CDR1 and CDR2 from the germline V gene are GTSNPN and SVGIG (reference sequence). This CDR3 reads CAWHPGTGGNYGYTF. The DNA of the CDR3 is TGTGCCTGGCACCCCGGGACAGGGGGCAACTATGGCTACACCTTC.

This clonotype appeared many times. The V and J genes are TRBV9 and TRBJ1-2, with D perhaps TRBD1 (6 bases). The V and J ends lost 2 bases and 0 bases respectively, with 14 bases between them. The V gene's germline CDR1 is SGDLS and CDR2 YYNGEE. This CDR3 has 16 amino acids. The CDR3 spells CASSVGVGATNYGYTF. The CDR3 DNA reads TGTGCCAGCAGCGTTGGGGTGGGGGCGACTAACTATGGCTACACCTTC.

The genes are TRBV19 and TRBJ2-5; maybe TRBD2 (6 bases). V lost 1 base and J lost 5, with 14 bases in between. The CDR3 has 15 amino acids. Germline assignment: CDR1 LNHDA and CDR2 SQIVND (reference sequence). The CDR3 sequence is CASSIVGGGFETQYF. In nucleotides, the CDR3 is TGTGCCAGTAGTATAGTTGGAGGAGGGTTTGAGACCCAGTACTTC.

This clonotype showed up just a few times. The rearrangement uses TRBV7-8 and TRBJ2-2; D ambiguous. Germline V gene lookup returns CDR1 SGHVS and CDR2 FQNEAQ. Trimming removed 8 bases from V and 1 base from J, with 17 bases in between. The CDR3 spans 16 residues. The CDR3: CASRDLVAMNTGELFF. The CDR3, as DNA: TGTGCCAGCCGCGACTTGGTAGCTATGAACACCGGGGAGCTGTTTTTT.

This clonotype has more than one count but fewer than ten. This chain connects TRBV27 to TRBJ2-1, with 8 bases that match TRBD1. The CDR3 runs to 16 residues. Trimming cost V 6 bases and J 2 bases; bases outside gene matches: 9. CDR1 MNHEY and CDR2 SMNVEV come from the germline V gene (reference sequence). In nucleotides, the CDR3 is TGTGCCAGCAGCCCGGGGACAGGACTCACCTACAATGAGCAGTTCTTC. It translates to CASSPGTGLTYNEQFF.

The table lists this clonotype with a few counts. V and J are TRBV27 and TRBJ1-5, with a tentative D call TRBD1 (5 bases). The germline V gene has CDR1 MNHEY and CDR2 SMNVEV (reference sequence). Trimming shortened V by 2 bases and J by 7 bases, and 15 bases separated the two germline ends. The CDR3 is 15 amino acids. CDR3 in amino acids: CASSLVTGKGQPQHF. DNA of the CDR3: TGTGCCAGCAGTTTAGTCACAGGAAAAGGACAGCCCCAGCATTTT.

The V gene is TRBV4-3, the J gene TRBJ1-1; a weak D match, TRBD1 (5 bases). Germline V CDR1 and CDR2: LGHNA, YSLEER. With 0 bases removed from V and 1 base from J, the gap between germline ends came to 12 bases. The CDR3 totals 16 residues. The CDR3 nucleotides read TGCGCCAGCAGCCAAGATGTTCACGGGACGAACACTGAAGCTTTCTTT. Protein sequence: CASSQDVHGTNTEAFF.

This clonotype turned up a few times. The gene calls are TRBV4-1 and TRBJ1-4; D ambiguous. The CDR3 loop spans 16 amino acids. Trimming removed 0 bases at V and 2 bases at J, with 10 bases between. Germline values: CDR1 MGHRA, CDR2 YSYEKL. The CDR3 coding sequence is TGCGCCAGCAGCCAAGATCGCCAGATCACTAATGAAAAACTGTTTTTT. This gives the protein CASSQDRQITNEKLFF.